This T cell receptor (beta chain) was recorded in a study of cytomegalovirus exposure and HLA in healthy donors. PCR used 60 Vbeta primers and 13 Jbeta primers. Produced via immunoSEQ multiplex PCR; TCRdb's table is partial and in-frame only. The sample has some 130,000 clones. CDR1 LGHNA and CDR2 YNFKEQ come from the germline V gene. This CDR3 comprises 14 residues. The V gene lost 0 bases and the J gene lost 9 bases, with 14 bases spanning the gap. Source material: PBMCs. The chain links TRBV4-2 to TRBJ2-5; D is perhaps TRBD2 (6 bases). This sequence was found in a woman between 40 and 50 years old in good health and CMV-seronegative. CDR3 DNA sequence: TGTGCCAGCAGCCAAGACCCAGCGGGCTCGGCCCAGTACTTC. Amino acids: CASSQDPAGSAQYF.